This T cell receptor beta chain originates from a study of blood T cell repertoires in COVID-19. Per the study methods: Scientists estimated how many nucleated cells there were by amplifying reference gene primers. The assay was immunoSEQ multiplex PCR, and TCRdb's table has in-frame clones only and misses some. Clonal size and the V and J genes are those of that table, whereas D and trimming came from the DNA. The table includes around 180,000 clones, approximately 87% detected once. The receptor was derived from a man between 35 and 55 years old with active or convalescent COVID-19. The sequenced sample consisted of peripheral blood.

The CDR3 loop is CASNQGGLVKTQYF. As DNA, the CDR3 is TGTGCCAGCAATCAAGGCGGGCTAGTCAAGACCCAGTACTTC. The chain joins TRBV28 to TRBJ2-5; D possibly corresponds to TRBD2 (5 bases). The CDR3 spans 14 residues. V lost 7 bases and J lost 6, with 18 bases in between. The germline gives CDR1 MDHEN, CDR2 SYDVKM.